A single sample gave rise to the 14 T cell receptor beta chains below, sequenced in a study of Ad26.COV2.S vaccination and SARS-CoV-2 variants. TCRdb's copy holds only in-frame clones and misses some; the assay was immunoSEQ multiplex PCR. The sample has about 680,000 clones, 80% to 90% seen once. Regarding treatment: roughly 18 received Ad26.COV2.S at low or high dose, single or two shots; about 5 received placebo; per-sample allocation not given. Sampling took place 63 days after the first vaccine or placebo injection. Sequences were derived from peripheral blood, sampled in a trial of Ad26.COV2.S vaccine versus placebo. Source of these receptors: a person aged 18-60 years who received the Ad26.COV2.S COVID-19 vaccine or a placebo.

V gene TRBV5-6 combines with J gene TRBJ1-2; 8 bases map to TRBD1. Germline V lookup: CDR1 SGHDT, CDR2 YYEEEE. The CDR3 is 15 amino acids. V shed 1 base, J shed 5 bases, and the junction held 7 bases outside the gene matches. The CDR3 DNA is TGTGCCAGCAGCTTGCAGGGGGCGCAGGGATATGGCTACACCTTC. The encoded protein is CASSLQGAQGYGYTF. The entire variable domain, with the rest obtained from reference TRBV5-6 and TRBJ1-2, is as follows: DAGVTQSPTHLIKTRGQQVTLRCSPKSGHDTVSWYQQALGQGPQFIFQYYEEEERQRGNFPDRFSGHQFPNYSSELNVNALLLGDSALYLCASSLQGAQGYGYTFGSGTRLTVV.

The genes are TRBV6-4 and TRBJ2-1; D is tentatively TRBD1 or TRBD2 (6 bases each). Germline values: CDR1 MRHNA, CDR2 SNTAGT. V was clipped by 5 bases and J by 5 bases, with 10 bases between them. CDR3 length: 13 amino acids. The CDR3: CASSPGAHNEQFF. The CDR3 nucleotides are TGTGCCAGCAGTCCGGGGGCCCACAATGAGCAGTTCTTC.

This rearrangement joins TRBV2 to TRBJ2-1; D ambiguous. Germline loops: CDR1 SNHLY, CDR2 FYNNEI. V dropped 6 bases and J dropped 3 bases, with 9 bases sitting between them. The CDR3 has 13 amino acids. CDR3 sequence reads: CASSPGFYNEQFF. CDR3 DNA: TGTGCCAGCAGCCCCGGGTTCTACAATGAGCAGTTCTTC.

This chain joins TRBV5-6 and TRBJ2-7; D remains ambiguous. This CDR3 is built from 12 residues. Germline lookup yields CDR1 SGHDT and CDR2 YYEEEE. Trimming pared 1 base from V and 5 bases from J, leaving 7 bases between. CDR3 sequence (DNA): TGTGCCAGCAGCTTGTATCCCCACGAGCAGTACTTC. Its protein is CASSLYPHEQYF. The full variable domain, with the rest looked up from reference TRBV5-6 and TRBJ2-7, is DAGVTQSPTHLIKTRGQQVTLRCSPKSGHDTVSWYQQALGQGPQFIFQYYEEEERQRGNFPDRFSGHQFPNYSSELNVNALLLGDSALYLCASSLYPHEQYFGPGTRLTVT.

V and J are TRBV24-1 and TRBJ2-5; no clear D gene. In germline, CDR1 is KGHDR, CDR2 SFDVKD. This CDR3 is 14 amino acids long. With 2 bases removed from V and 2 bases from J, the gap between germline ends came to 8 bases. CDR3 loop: CATSDSGRQETQYF. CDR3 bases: TGTGCCACCAGTGATTCAGGCAGACAAGAGACCCAGTACTTC.

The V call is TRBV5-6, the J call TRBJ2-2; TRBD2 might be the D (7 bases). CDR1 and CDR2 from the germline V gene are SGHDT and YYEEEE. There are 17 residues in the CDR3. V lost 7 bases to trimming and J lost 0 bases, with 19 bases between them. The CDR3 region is CASFPISGGANTGELFF. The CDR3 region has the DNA TGTGCCAGCTTCCCCATTTCGGGGGGCGCGAACACCGGGGAGCTGTTTTTT.

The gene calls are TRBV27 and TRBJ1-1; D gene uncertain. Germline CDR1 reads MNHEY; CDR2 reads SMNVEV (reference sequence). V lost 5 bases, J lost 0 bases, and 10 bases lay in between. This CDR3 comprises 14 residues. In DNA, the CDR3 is TGTGCCAGCAGTCTGACACTATTGAACACTGAAGCTTTCTTT. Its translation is CASSLTLLNTEAFF.

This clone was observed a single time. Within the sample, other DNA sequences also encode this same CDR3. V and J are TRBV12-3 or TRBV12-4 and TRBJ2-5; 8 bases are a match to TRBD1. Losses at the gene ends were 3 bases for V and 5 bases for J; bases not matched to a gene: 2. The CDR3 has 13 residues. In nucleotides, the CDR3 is TGTGCCAGCAGTTTGAACAGGGGGGAGACCCAGTACTTC. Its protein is CASSLNRGETQYF.

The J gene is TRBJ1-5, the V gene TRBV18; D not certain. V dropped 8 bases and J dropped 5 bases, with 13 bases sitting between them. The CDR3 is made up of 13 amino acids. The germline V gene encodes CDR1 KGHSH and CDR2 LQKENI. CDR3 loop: CASAPGRDQPQHF. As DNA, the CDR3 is TGTGCCAGCGCCCCGGGGAGGGATCAGCCCCAGCATTTT.

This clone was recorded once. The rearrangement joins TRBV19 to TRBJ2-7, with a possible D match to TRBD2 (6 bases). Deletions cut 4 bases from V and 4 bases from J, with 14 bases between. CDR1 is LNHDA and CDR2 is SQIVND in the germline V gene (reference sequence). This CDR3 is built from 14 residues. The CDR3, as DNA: TGTGCCAGTAGTAGTGCGGGGTTTGATTACGAGCAGTACTTC. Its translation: CASSSAGFDYEQYF.

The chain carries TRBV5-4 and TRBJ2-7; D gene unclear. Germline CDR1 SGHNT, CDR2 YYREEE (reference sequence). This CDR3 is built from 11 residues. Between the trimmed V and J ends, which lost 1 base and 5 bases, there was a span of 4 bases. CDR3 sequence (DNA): TGTGCCAGCAGCTTGACAGACGAGCAGTACTTC. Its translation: CASSLTDEQYF.

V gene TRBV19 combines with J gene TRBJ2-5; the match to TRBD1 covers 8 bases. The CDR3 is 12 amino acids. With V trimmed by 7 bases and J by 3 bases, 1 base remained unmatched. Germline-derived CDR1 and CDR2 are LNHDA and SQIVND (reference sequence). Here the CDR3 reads CASTGQEETQYF. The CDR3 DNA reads TGTGCCAGTACGGGACAGGAAGAGACCCAGTACTTC.

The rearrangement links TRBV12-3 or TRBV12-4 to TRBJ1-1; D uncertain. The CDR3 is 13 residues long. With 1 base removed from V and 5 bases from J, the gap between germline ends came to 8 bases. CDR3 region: CASSLGWGTEAFF. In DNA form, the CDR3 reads TGTGCCAGCAGTTTAGGGTGGGGTACTGAAGCTTTCTTT.

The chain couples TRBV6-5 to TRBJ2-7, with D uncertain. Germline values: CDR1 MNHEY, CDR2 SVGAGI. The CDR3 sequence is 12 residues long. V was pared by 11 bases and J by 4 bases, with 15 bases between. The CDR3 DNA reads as TGTGCCGCTCGGTCCGGGCGATACGAGCAGTACTTC. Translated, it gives CAARSGRYEQYF.